This T cell receptor beta chain was identified in a study of control samples from healthy donors and cancer patients. The protocol was immunoSEQ multiplex PCR, while the TCRdb copy is restricted to in-frame clones and leaves out a portion. The data show more than 70,000 clones, with approximately 91% seen just once and roughly 0.92% held by the top ten. J lost 7 bases, V lost 10 bases, and 14 bases had no gene match. Per the germline V gene, CDR1 is LNHDA and CDR2 is SQIVND (reference sequence). CDR3 size: 16 residues. The rearrangement links TRBV19 to TRBJ1-6; the match to TRBD1 covers 9 bases. The sequence was collected from a woman aged 25-40 years in good health. Sequenced sample: blood. The chain's CDR3 is CATTPGTGFGNSPLHF. In nucleotides, the CDR3 is TGTGCCACGACCCCCGGGACAGGGTTTGGGAATTCACCCCTCCACTTT.